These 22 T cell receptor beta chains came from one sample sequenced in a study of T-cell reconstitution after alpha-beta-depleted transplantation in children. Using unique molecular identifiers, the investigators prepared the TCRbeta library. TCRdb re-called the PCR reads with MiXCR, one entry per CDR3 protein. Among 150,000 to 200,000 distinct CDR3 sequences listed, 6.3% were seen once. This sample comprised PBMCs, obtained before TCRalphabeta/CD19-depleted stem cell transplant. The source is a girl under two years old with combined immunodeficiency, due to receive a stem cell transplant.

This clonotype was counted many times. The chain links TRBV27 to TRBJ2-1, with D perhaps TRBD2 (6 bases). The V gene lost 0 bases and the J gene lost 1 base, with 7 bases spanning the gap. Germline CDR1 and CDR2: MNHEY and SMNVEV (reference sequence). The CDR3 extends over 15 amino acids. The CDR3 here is CASSLSSGSYNEQFF. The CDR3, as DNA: TGTGCCAGCAGTTTATCGAGCGGGTCCTACAATGAGCAGTTCTTC.

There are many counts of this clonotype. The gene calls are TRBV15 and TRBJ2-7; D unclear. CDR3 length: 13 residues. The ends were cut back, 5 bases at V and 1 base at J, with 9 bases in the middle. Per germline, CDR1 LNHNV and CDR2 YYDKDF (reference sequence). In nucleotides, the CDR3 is TGTGCCACCAGCGACGACCATTCCTACGAGCAGTACTTC. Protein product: CATSDDHSYEQYF.

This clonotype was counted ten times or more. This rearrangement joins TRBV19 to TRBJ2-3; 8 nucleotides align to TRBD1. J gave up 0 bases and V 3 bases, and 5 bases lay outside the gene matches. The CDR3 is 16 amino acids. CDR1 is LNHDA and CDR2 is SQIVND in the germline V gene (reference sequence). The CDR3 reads CASSIIAGGSTDTQYF. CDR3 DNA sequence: TGTGCCAGTAGTATCATAGCAGGGGGCAGCACAGATACGCAGTATTTT.

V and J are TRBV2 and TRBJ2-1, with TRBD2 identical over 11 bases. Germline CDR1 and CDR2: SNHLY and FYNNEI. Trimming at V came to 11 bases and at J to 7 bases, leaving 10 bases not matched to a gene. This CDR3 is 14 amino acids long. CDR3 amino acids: CAFWVTSGNNEQFF. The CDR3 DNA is TGTGCCTTTTGGGTGACTAGCGGGAATAATGAGCAGTTCTTC.

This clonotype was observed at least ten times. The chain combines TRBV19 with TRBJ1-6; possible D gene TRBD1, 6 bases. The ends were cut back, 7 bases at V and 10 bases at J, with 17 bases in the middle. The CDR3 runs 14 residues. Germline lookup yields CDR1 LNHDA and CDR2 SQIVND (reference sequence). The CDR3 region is CASTTFGGQSPLHF. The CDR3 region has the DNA TGTGCCAGTACCACCTTTGGGGGGCAGTCACCCCTCCACTTT.

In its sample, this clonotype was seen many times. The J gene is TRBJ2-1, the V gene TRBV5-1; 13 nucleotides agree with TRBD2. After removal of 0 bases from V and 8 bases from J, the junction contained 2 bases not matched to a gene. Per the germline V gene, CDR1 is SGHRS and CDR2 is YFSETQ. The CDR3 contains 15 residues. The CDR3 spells CASSLGTSGGDEQFF. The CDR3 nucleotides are TGCGCCAGCAGCTTGGGGACTAGCGGGGGCGATGAGCAGTTCTTC.

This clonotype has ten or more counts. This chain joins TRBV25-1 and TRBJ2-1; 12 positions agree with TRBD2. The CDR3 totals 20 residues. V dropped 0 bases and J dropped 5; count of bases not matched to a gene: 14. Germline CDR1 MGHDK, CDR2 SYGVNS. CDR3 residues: CASSEYFRLAGAKPDNEQFF. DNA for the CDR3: TGTGCCAGCAGTGAATACTTTAGACTAGCGGGGGCCAAGCCCGACAATGAGCAGTTCTTC.

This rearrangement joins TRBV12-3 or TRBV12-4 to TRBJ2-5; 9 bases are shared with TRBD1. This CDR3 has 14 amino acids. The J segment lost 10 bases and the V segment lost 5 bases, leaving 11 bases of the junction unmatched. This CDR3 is CASSRDRAPGGQYF. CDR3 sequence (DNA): TGTGCCAGCAGTCGGGACAGGGCGCCGGGGGGCCAGTACTTC.

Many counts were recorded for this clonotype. CDR3 region: CASSIGKVELFF. CDR3 nucleotide sequence: TGTGCCAGTAGTATTGGGAAGGTGGAGCTGTTTTTT. The V gene is TRBV19, the J gene TRBJ2-2; D unresolved. Germline V gene lookup returns CDR1 LNHDA and CDR2 SQIVND (reference sequence). The V gene lost 3 bases and the J gene lost 10 bases, with 9 bases spanning the gap. The CDR3 has 12 residues.

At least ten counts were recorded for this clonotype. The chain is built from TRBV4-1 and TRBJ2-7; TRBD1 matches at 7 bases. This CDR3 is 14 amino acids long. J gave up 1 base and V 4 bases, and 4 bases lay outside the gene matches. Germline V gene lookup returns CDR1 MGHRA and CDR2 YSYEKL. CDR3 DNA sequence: TGCGCCAGCAGCCCCCCGGGACAGTCCTACGAGCAGTACTTC. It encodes CASSPPGQSYEQYF.

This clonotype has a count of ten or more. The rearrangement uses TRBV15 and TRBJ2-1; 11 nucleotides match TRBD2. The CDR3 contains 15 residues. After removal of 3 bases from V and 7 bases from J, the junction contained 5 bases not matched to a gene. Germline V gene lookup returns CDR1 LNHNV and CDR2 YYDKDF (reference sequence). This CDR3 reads CATSSTSGRHNEQFF. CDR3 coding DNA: TGTGCCACCAGCAGTACTAGCGGGAGACATAATGAGCAGTTCTTC.

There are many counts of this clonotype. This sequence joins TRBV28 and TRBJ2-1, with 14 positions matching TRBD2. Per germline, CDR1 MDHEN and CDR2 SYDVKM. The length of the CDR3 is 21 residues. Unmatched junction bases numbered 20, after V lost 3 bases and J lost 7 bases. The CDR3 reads CASSFPVRGLAGAFSGNEQFF. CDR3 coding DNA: TGTGCCAGCAGTTTCCCTGTTCGGGGACTAGCGGGAGCGTTTTCAGGGAATGAGCAGTTCTTC.

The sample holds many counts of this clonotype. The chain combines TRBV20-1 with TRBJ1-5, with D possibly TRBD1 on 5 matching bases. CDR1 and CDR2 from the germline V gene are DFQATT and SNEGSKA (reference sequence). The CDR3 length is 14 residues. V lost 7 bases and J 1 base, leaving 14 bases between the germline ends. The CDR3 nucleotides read TGCAGTGTACACAGGAGTGGGAGCAATCAGCCCCAGCATTTT. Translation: CSVHRSGSNQPQHF.

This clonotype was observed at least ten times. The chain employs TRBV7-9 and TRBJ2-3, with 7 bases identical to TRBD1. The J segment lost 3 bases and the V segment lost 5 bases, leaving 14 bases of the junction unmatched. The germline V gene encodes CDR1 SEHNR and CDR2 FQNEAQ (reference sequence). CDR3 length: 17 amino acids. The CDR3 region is CASSPNRTGPKTDTQYF. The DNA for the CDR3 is TGTGCCAGCAGCCCGAACCGGACAGGTCCCAAAACAGATACGCAGTATTTT.

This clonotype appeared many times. The CDR3 spells CSVEKGMNTGELFF. As DNA, the CDR3 is TGCAGCGTTGAAAAGGGAATGAACACCGGGGAGCTGTTTTTT. This sequence joins TRBV29-1 and TRBJ2-2; D is undetermined. V lost 2 bases to trimming and J lost 1 base, with 8 bases between them. Germline CDR1 SQVTM, CDR2 ANQGSEA. The CDR3 length is 14 residues.

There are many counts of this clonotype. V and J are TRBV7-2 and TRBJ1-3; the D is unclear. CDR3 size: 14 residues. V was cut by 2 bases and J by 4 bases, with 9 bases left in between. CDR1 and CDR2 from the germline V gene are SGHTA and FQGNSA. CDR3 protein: CASSLMAAGNTIYF. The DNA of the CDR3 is TGTGCCAGCAGCTTAATGGCGGCGGGAAACACCATATATTTT. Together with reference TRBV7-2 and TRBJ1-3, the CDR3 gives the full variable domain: GAGVSQSPSNKVTEKGKDVELRCDPISGHTALYWYRQSLGQGLEFLIYFQGNSAPDKSGLPSDRFSAERTGGSVSTLTIQRTQQEDSAVYLCASSLMAAGNTIYFGEGSWLTVV.

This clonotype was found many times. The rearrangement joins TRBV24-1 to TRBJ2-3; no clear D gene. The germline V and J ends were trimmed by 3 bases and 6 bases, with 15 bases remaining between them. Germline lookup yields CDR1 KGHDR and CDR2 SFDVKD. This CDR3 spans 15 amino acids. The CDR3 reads CATSDRAYTPDTQYF. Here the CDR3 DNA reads TGTGCCACCAGTGATCGGGCCTACACCCCGGATACGCAGTATTTT.

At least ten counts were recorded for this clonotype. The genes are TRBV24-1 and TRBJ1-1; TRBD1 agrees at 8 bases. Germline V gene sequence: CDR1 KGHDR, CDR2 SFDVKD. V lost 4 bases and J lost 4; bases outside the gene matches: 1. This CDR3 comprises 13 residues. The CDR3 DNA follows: TGTGCCACCAGTGAAACAGGGGGCACTGAAGCTTTCTTT. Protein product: CATSETGGTEAFF.

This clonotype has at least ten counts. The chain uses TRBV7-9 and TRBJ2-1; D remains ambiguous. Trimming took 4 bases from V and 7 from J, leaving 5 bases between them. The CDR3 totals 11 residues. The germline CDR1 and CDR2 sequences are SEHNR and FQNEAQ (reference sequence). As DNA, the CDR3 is TGTGCCAGCAGCTGGCGGAATGAGCAGTTCTTC. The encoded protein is CASSWRNEQFF.

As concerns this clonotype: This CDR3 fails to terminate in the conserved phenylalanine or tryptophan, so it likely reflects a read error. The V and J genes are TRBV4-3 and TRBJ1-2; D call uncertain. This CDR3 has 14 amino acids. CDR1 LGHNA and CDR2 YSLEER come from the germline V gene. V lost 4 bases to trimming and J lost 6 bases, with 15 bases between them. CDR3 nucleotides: TGCGCCAGCAGCCTCGACCCGGGAGGAGATGGCTACACCTGC. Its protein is CASSLDPGGDGYTC.

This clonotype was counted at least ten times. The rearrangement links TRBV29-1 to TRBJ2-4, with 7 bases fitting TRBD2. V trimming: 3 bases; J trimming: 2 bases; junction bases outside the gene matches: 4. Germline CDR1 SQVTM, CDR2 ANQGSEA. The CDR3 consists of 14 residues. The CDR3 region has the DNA TGCAGCGTTGACCCTAGCGGTTCCAAAAACATTCAGTACTTC. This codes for CSVDPSGSKNIQYF.

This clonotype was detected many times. CDR3 in amino acids: CSVEDRVGSQPQHF. For the CDR3, the DNA is TGCAGCGTTGAGGACAGGGTGGGGAGTCAGCCCCAGCATTTT. This chain connects TRBV29-1 to TRBJ1-5, with 8 nucleotides matching TRBD1. V trimming: 3 bases; J trimming: 6 bases; junction bases outside the gene matches: 7. The CDR3 has 14 residues. Looked up from germline, CDR1 is SQVTM and CDR2 is ANQGSEA.